This entry is about one TCR beta chain. Its antigen is still unknown. Per-base qualities were not stored, and no clone one base away is much larger. This sample stems from a study of T cell changes during pregnancy in multiple sclerosis (dated 2019 in TCRdb). Broadly, across the study: Changes in the T cell repertoire over the course of pregnancy were examined in this study in women with multiple sclerosis.

The CDR3 starts with the cysteine, ends with the phenylalanine, and has 13 residues. Only the CDR3 DNA stays, 39 bases, in frame from base 1. CDR1 and CDR2 (SGHAT, FQNNGV) derive from the germline V gene. Trimming costs V 5 bases and J 3 bases, and their ends lie 10 bases apart. Receptor amplification or capture employed the immunoSEQ multiplex PCR assay. This immuneACCESS table, as held by TCRdb, lists in-frame sequences with V and J called but not all clones. Of the missing ones, under half trace to an unresolved V gene in checked studies; the others have no known cause. This sample is represented by around 77,000 clones; approximately 94% of them were singletons. Roughly 1.2% of the sample is held by the ten biggest clonotypes.

Recombination connected TRBV11-2 to TRBJ1-2; 5 matching bases give a weak D call of TRBD1. The sequenced sample was peripheral blood, obtained in the third trimester of pregnancy. The receptor was derived from a female donor with multiple sclerosis, enrolled in a pregnancy study. The bases are TGTGCCAGCAGCCCACAGGACGACTATGGCTACACCTTC. This translates into CASSPQDDYGYTF.